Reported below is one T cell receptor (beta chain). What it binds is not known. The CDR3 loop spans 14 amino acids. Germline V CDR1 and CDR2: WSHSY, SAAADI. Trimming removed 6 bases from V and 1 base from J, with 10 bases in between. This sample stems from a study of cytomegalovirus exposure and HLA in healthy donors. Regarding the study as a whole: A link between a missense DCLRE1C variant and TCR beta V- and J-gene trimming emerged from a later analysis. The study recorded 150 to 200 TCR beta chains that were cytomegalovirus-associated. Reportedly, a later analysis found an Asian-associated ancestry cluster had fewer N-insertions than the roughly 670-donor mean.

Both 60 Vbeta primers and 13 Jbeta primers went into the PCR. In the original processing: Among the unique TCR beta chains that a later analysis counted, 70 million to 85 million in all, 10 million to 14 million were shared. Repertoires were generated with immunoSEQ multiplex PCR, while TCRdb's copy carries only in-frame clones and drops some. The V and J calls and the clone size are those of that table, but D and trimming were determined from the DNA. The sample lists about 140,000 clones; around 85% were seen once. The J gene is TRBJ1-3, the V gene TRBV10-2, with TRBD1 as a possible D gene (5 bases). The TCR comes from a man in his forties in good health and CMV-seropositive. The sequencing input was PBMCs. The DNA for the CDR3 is TGCGCCAGCAGGGCAGGGATTTCTGGAAACACCATATATTTT. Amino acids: CASRAGISGNTIYF.